The sequence of this TCR beta chain was determined in a study of T cells in Graves' hyperthyroidism and ophthalmopathy. Study as a whole: The authors collected peripheral blood at initial diagnosis, before any treatment.

The study enrolled patients aged 18 to 65 with newly diagnosed hyperthyroidism of under 2 months' duration. The CDR3 is 13 residues long. V was shortened by 0 bases and J by 4 bases, with 7 bases between the two germline ends. Per germline, CDR1 MNHEY and CDR2 SVGEGT. Amplification of TCR beta CDR3 regions was performed using RNA transcripts as template. HTBI primers were employed in a first-round RT-PCR of the TCR CDR3. A single record per CDR3 protein comes from TCRdb applying MiXCR to the multiplex PCR reads. The table lists a few hundred thousand distinct CDR3 sequences, roughly 14% of them singletons.

Material for sequencing was blood. This sequence joins TRBV6-2 or TRBV6-3 and TRBJ2-7; the D is unclear. The sequence derives from a woman aged 25 to 39 with Graves' hyperthyroidism. The CDR3 loop reads CASSYSRTYEQYF. The CDR3 nucleotides are TGTGCCAGCAGTTACTCCCGGACGTACGAGCAGTACTTC.